Listed below are T cell receptor beta chains from one sample, sequenced in a study of blood T cell repertoires in COVID-19. This table comes from immunoSEQ multiplex PCR, and its TCRdb copy is limited to in-frame clones, with some not included. Here the sample spans roughly 180,000 clones, roughly nine tenths being singletons. Sequenced material: peripheral blood. The receptors shown here come from a man between 65 and 85 years old with active or convalescent COVID-19. CDR3s include the opening cysteine and the closing phenylalanine or tryptophan. The D gene is left open where the match is weak. Not every row has a clone size; where given, it reads once, few, many or a size class.

CASTALPPGYNQPQHF | TGTGCCAGCACCGCTTTGCCCCCGGGGTACAATCAGCCCCAGCATTTT | TRBV28 | NA | NA | TRBJ1-5
CASSDSPPRGYTF | TGTGCCAGCAGTGACTCCCCCCCGCGGGGCTACACCTTC | TRBV6-4 | NA | NA | TRBJ1-2
CSARLVETQYF | TGCAGCGCCCGGCTAGTAGAGACCCAGTACTTC | TRBV29-1 | NA | NA | TRBJ2-5
CASSPGGGASTEAFF | TGTGCCAGCTCACCCGGGGGGGGCGCTTCTACTGAAGCTTTCTTT | TRBV18 | NA | NA | TRBJ1-1
CASSYEEGAGDTQYF | TGTGCCAGCAGTTACGAGGAGGGGGCGGGTGATACGCAGTATTTT | TRBV6-2/TRBV6-3 | NA | NA | TRBJ2-3
CASTSIERNYGYTF | TGTGCCAGCACCTCGATTGAGAGGAACTATGGCTACACCTTC | TRBV7-9 | NA | NA | TRBJ1-2
CASSDGLHDEQFF | TGCGCCAGCAGCGATGGACTTCACGATGAGCAGTTCTTC | TRBV5-1 | NA | NA | TRBJ2-1
CASSSPGPSWGPMKQFF | TGTGCCAGCAGTTCCCCGGGCCCCTCGTGGGGCCCAATGAAGCAGTTCTTC | TRBV6-2/TRBV6-3 | NA | NA | TRBJ2-1
CASSAKPGQGADTEAFF | TGTGCCAGCAGCGCTAAACCGGGACAGGGGGCTGACACTGAAGCTTTCTTT | TRBV21-1 | NA | NA | TRBJ1-1
CASSQGRGFQETQYF | TGCGCCAGCAGCCAAGGTCGGGGGTTTCAAGAGACCCAGTACTTC | TRBV4-1 | NA | NA | TRBJ2-5
CATTDSGMNTEAFF | TGTGCCACGACGGACAGTGGAATGAACACTGAAGCTTTCTTT | TRBV10-3 | NA | NA | TRBJ1-1
CASSFSRGVQETQYF | TGTGCCAGCAGCTTCTCGCGGGGAGTCCAAGAGACCCAGTACTTC | TRBV7-2 | NA | NA | TRBJ2-5
CASSLSGGPYGYTF | TGTGCCAGCAGTTTAAGCGGGGGGCCCTATGGCTACACCTTC | TRBV28 | NA | NA | TRBJ1-2
CAWRYGGSGTYEQYF | TGTGCCTGGAGATATGGGGGCAGTGGGACCTACGAGCAGTACTTC | TRBV30 | NA | NA | TRBJ2-7
CANRLGLAVSYEQYF | TGTGCCAACAGATTGGGACTAGCGGTTTCCTACGAGCAGTACTTC | TRBV2 | TRBD2 | NA | TRBJ2-7
CASSLAAGTYNEQFF | TGTGCCAGCAGCTTAGCTGCAGGTACCTACAATGAGCAGTTCTTC | TRBV7-6 | NA | NA | TRBJ2-1
CASSQVITRETQYF | TGTGCCAGCAGCCAAGTTATCACCCGGGAGACCCAGTACTTC | TRBV3-1/TRBV3-2 | NA | NA | TRBJ2-5
CASSSSLGQGNYGYTF | TGTGCCAGCAGTTCCTCCCTCGGACAGGGCAACTATGGCTACACCTTC | TRBV6-5 | TRBD1 | NA | TRBJ1-2
CASSLDGRVNTEAFF | TGTGCCAGCAGCTTAGATGGCAGGGTGAACACTGAAGCTTTCTTT | TRBV7-9 | NA | NA | TRBJ1-1
CASSSSTSGTGGVNEQFF | NA | TRBV28 | NA | once | TRBJ2-1
CASSEGLAPTGELFF | TGCGCCAGCAGCGAGGGACTAGCGCCTACCGGGGAGCTGTTTTTT | TRBV5-1 | TRBD2 | few | TRBJ2-2
CASSVSQGTGELFF | TGCGCCAGCAGCGTGAGCCAGGGGACCGGGGAGCTGTTTTTT | TRBV5-1 | NA | NA | TRBJ2-2
CATSARFSQGSPLHF | TGTGCCACCAGCGCCCGTTTCAGCCAGGGATCACCCCTCCACTTT | TRBV15 | NA | NA | TRBJ1-6
CASSRTGRTNYGYTF | TGTGCCAGTTCCCGGACAGGGCGAACTAACTATGGCTACACCTTC | TRBV9 | TRBD1 | once | TRBJ1-2
CASREVKTGGSNTEAFF | TGCGCCAGCAGGGAGGTTAAGACAGGGGGCTCGAACACTGAAGCTTTCTTT | TRBV5-1 | TRBD1 | NA | TRBJ1-1
CASSSRRGTHEQYF | TGTGCCAGCAGTTCCCGCCGGGGGACCCACGAGCAGTACTTC | TRBV27 | NA | NA | TRBJ2-7
CASSGGTSEGELFF | TGTGCCAGCAGCGGCGGGACTAGCGAGGGGGAGCTGTTTTTT | TRBV9 | TRBD2 | NA | TRBJ2-2
CASSPGTGDTEAFF | TGTGCCAGCAGTCCCGGGACAGGGGACACTGAAGCTTTCTTT | TRBV28 | TRBD1 | NA | TRBJ1-1
CATSRDWGQGAFF | NA | TRBV15 | NA | NA | TRBJ1-4
CASRPVGSGGNTIYF | TGTGCCAGCAGACCGGTAGGGAGCGGAGGAAACACCATATATTTT | TRBV6-5 | NA | NA | TRBJ1-3
CASSYGDRGLGYTF | TGCGCCAGCAGCTACGGGGACAGGGGGCTAGGCTACACCTTC | TRBV5-1 | TRBD1 | once | TRBJ1-2
CASSKGLAGGNTEAFF | TGTGCCAGCAGCAAGGGACTCGCCGGGGGGAACACTGAAGCTTTCTTT | TRBV9 | NA | NA | TRBJ1-1
CASSLPTSGTSYEQYF | TGTGCCAGCAGCCTCCCAACTAGCGGGACCTCCTACGAGCAGTACTTC | TRBV5-4 | TRBD2 | NA | TRBJ2-7
CASSPPGLGGNNEQFF | TGTGCCAGCAGTCCCCCGGGACTAGGGGGAAACAATGAGCAGTTCTTC | TRBV28 | TRBD2 | NA | TRBJ2-1
CASSNDRDSPLHF | TGTGCCAGCAGCAACGACAGGGACTCACCCCTCCACTTT | TRBV7-9 | TRBD1 | NA | TRBJ1-6